A single T cell receptor beta chain is shown here with its context. Its target is not known. Primers included in the PCR were 60 Vbeta and 13 Jbeta primers. Source study methods: About 11 million of the 80 million or so unique TCR beta chains counted in a later analysis were shared. Using immunoSEQ multiplex PCR, the repertoire was profiled, and TCRdb retains in-frame clones only, with some absent. V and J calls and clone size are copied from that table; D and trimming were computed from the DNA. The sample shows 89,000 or so clones, 84% of them seen only once. The CDR3 is 12 amino acids. Germline V CDR1 and CDR2: SGDLS, YYNGEE. The germline V and J ends were trimmed by 3 bases and 1 base, with 4 bases remaining between them. This sample is part of a study of cytomegalovirus exposure and HLA in healthy donors. General study results and limits: Association of a missense DCLRE1C variant with TCR beta V- and J-gene trimming was reported in a later analysis. Within an earlier analysis, most TCR beta V segments proved productive either about 90% or about 30% of the time. When presence/absence was analysed, sequencing depth was taken to be roughly uniform across donors.

The V call is TRBV9, the J call TRBJ1-1, with D hard to call. The TCR comes from a woman under 30 in good health and CMV-seropositive. The sequenced material came from PBMCs. DNA of the CDR3: TGTGCCAGCAGCGCCAAGAACACTGAAGCTTTCTTT. This translates into CASSAKNTEAFF.